The next 9 T cell receptor beta chains were all read from a single sample in a study of blood T cell repertoires in COVID-19. Repertoires were generated with immunoSEQ multiplex PCR, while TCRdb's copy carries only in-frame clones and drops some. This table has about 100,000 clones, roughly nine tenths appearing once. Sequences were obtained from peripheral blood. These receptors were obtained from a man between 50 and 59 years old with active COVID-19.

This clone was counted only a few times. This rearrangement joins TRBV27 to TRBJ1-6; TRBD1 aligns across 7 bases. V was pared by 8 bases and J by 5 bases, with 3 bases of the junction left unmatched. Germline CDR1 reads MNHEY; CDR2 reads SMNVEV (reference sequence). The CDR3 consists of 13 residues. This CDR3 reads CASRDRHNSPLHF. The CDR3 DNA is TGTGCCAGCCGGGACAGACATAATTCACCCCTCCACTTT.

The chain recombines TRBV18 with TRBJ1-1; tentatively, D is TRBD1 (6 bases). This CDR3 is 17 amino acids long. The ends were cut back, 0 bases at V and 2 bases at J, with 16 bases in the middle. The V gene's germline CDR1 is KGHSH and CDR2 LQKENI. The CDR3 here is CASSPPGGARSNTEAFF. CDR3 nucleotide sequence: TGTGCCAGCTCACCACCGGGGGGGGCAAGGAGTAACACTGAAGCTTTCTTT.

The chain links TRBV19 to TRBJ2-1, with 12 bases identical to TRBD2. V trimming: 7 bases; J trimming: 8 bases; junction bases outside the gene matches: 9. This CDR3 comprises 15 residues. Germline CDR1 LNHDA, CDR2 SQIVND (reference sequence). For the CDR3, the DNA is TGTGCCAGTAACGCGCTAGCGGGGGGGCAGGATGAGCAGTTCTTC. Residues: CASNALAGGQDEQFF. Supplemented by reference TRBV19 and TRBJ2-1, the full variable domain reads DGGITQSPKYLFRKEGQNVTLSCEQNLNHDAMYWYRQDPGQGLRLIYYSQIVNDFQKGDIAEGYSVSREKKESFPLTVTSAQKNPTAFYLCASNALAGGQDEQFFGPGTRLTVL.

The CDR3 DNA follows: TGTGCCAGCAGTTTTCGCGGTGGCTATAGCACAGATACGCAGTATTTT. It translates to CASSFRGGYSTDTQYF. V usage is TRBV27 and J usage is TRBJ2-3; D gene ambiguous. The CDR3 has 16 amino acids. V was pared by 3 bases and J by 0 bases, with 13 bases between. Germline V gene data show CDR1 as MNHEY and CDR2 as SMNVEV (reference sequence).

CDR3 in amino acids: CASSVSTTSTDTQYF. The CDR3 DNA reads as TGTGCCAGCAGTGTATCGACTACAAGCACAGATACGCAGTATTTT. This sequence joins TRBV2 and TRBJ2-3; maybe TRBD2 (5 bases). There are 15 residues in the CDR3. Germline CDR1 reads SNHLY; CDR2 reads FYNNEI. V gave up 4 bases and J gave up 0 bases, with 11 bases separating them.

V usage is TRBV9 and J usage is TRBJ2-3; D perhaps matches TRBD2 (6 bases). V was shortened by 7 bases and J by 1 base, with 10 bases between the two germline ends. The CDR3 sequence is 13 residues long. Germline V gives CDR1 SGDLS, CDR2 YYNGEE. The CDR3 sequence is CASGGGGTDTQYF. CDR3 bases: TGTGCCAGCGGGGGAGGCGGCACAGATACGCAGTATTTT.

The genes are TRBV27 and TRBJ1-6; 8 bases line up with TRBD1. Per the germline V gene, CDR1 is MNHEY and CDR2 is SMNVEV (reference sequence). This CDR3 region has 16 residues. The J segment lost 5 bases and the V segment lost 2 bases, leaving 5 bases of the junction unmatched. For the CDR3, the DNA is TGTGCCAGCAGTTTACAGGGGGCTTCTAATAATTCACCCCTCCACTTT. It encodes CASSLQGASNNSPLHF.

The chain uses TRBV9 and TRBJ2-1, with 12 nucleotides matching TRBD1. Losses at the gene ends were 5 bases for V and 6 bases for J; bases not matched to a gene: 6. The CDR3 runs 15 residues. CDR1 is SGDLS, CDR2 YYNGEE, per germline. This CDR3 reads CASSRDRGLFNEQFF. The CDR3 DNA is TGTGCCAGCAGTAGGGACAGGGGGCTATTCAATGAGCAGTTCTTC.

The gene calls are TRBV15 and TRBJ2-3, with 13 bases identical to TRBD2. This CDR3 comprises 15 residues. Unmatched junction bases numbered 4, after V lost 9 bases and J lost 1 base. Germline assignment: CDR1 LNHNV and CDR2 YYDKDF (reference sequence). The DNA of the CDR3 is TGTGCCACAAAAGGACTAGCGGGAGGCACAGATACGCAGTATTTT. Amino acids: CATKGLAGGTDTQYF.